This TCR beta chain came from a study of T-cell reconstitution after alpha-beta-depleted transplantation in children (dated by TCRdb to 2016 to 2017). Regarding the complete study: Using TCR repertoire profiling, the study followed T-cell immune reconstitution in a quantitative way in children after TCRalphabeta/CD19-depleted allogeneic hematopoietic cell transplantation. General findings and caveats noted by the study authors: In some patients, the high TCRbeta diversity seen at day 60 was put down to recipient T cells and intrathymic progenitors that had survived conditioning. The apparently early alphabetaT-cell count recovery about two months after transplant was reportedly dependent on only several hundred rapidly expanded clones derived from non-depleted graft cells. Over subsequent months, a decline in hyperexpanded clone frequencies was noted, and after one year, T-cell counts and TCRbeta diversity were mostly ascribed to newly produced T cells.

The protocol used for the library was PCR. Sequencing used an Illumina HiSeq 2500. To normalize quantification of the TCRbeta repertoire, the TCR libraries were built with molecular barcoding that relied on unique molecular identifiers. TCRdb ran its own pipeline on the public reads, namely fastp trimming at Q25 and MiXCR clone calling, and kept in-frame beta chains. Merged by CDR3 protein, the rows form single entries marked with the most common genes and DNA. In all, the sample holds 200,000 to 300,000 distinct CDR3 sequences, and roughly 26% of those were seen once. The ten biggest clones cover approximately 2.5% of the sample. This clonotype has more than one count but fewer than ten. Its antigen target is currently unknown. Per-nucleotide qualities are absent, and no much larger clonotype sits a single base away. CDR3 length: 14 amino acids, cysteine to phenylalanine. Just the 42-base CDR3 DNA is kept, in frame starting at base 1. CDR1 and CDR2 (SGHRS, YFSETQ) derive from the germline V gene. Trimming costs V 1 base and J 8 bases, and their ends lie 13 bases apart.

In the paper's terms, the treatment or condition label means: allogeneic hematopoietic cell transplantation with graft depleted of TCRalphabeta T cells and CD19 B cells. Transplant recipients were children who received TCRalphabeta/CD19-depleted allogeneic hematopoietic cell grafts. This sequence was found in a girl aged 2 to 10 with Fanconi anemia, due to receive a stem cell transplant. Sequencing was performed on PBMCs, taken before TCRalphabeta/CD19-depleted stem cell transplant. The sequence is built from TRBV5-1 and TRBJ2-1; confidence is insufficient to name the D gene. The CDR3 is CASSLPSSGYEQFF. The base sequence is TGCGCCAGCAGCTTGCCCTCGTCCGGGTATGAGCAGTTCTTC.